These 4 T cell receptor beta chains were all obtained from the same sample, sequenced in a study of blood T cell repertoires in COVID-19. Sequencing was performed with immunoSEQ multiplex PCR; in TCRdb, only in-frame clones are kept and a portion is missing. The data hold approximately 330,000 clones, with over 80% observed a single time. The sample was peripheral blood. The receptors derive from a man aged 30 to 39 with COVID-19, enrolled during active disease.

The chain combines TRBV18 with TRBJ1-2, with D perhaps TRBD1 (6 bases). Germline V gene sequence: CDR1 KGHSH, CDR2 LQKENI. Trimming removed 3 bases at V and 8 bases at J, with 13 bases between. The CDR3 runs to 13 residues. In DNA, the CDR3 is TGTGCCAGCTCACCTCCGGCAGGGGAAGGCTACACCTTC. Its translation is CASSPPAGEGYTF.

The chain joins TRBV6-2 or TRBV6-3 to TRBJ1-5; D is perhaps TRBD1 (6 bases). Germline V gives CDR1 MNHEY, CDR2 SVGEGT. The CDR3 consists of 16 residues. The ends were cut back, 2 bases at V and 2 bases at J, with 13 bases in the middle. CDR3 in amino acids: CASSYQGNVGNQPQHF. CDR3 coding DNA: TGTGCCAGCAGTTACCAGGGGAACGTCGGCAATCAGCCCCAGCATTTT.

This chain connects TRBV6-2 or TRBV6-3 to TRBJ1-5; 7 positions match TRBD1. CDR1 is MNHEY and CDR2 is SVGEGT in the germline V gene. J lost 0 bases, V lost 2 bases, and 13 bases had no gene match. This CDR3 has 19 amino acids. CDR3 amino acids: CASSYRSEGALYSNQPQHF. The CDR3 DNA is TGTGCCAGCAGTTACAGGTCGGAGGGGGCCCTCTATAGCAATCAGCCCCAGCATTTT.

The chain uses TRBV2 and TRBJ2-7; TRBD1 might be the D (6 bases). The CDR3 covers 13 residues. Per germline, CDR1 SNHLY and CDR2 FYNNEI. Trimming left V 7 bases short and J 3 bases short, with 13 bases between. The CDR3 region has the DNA TGTGCCAGCACCCACACAGGGAACTACGAGCAGTACTTC. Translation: CASTHTGNYEQYF.